The 20 T cell receptor beta chains reported below all come from one sample, sequenced in a study of blood T cell repertoires in COVID-19. The table came from immunoSEQ multiplex PCR; TCRdb's copy has only in-frame clones and leaves some out. Among approximately 110,000 clones listed, roughly 90% were seen once. Material for sequencing was peripheral blood. The receptors stem from a woman between 65 and 79 years old who had recovered from COVID-19.

This chain links TRBV28 with TRBJ1-2, with D possibly matching TRBD1 (6 bases). The CDR3 runs 12 residues. Germline assignment: CDR1 MDHEN and CDR2 SYDVKM. The CDR3 protein is CATRQDLYGYTF. The CDR3 DNA reads TGTGCAACCAGACAGGATCTCTATGGCTACACCTTC.

This chain connects TRBV15 to TRBJ2-2; D gene unclear. Trimming pared 0 bases from V and 7 bases from J, leaving 9 bases between. Germline V lookup: CDR1 LNHNV, CDR2 YYDKDF (reference sequence). This CDR3 comprises 14 residues. This CDR3 reads CATSRDRRSGELFF. For the CDR3, the DNA is TGTGCCACCAGCAGAGATAGGAGAAGCGGGGAGCTGTTTTTT.

This clone occurred once. V usage is TRBV18 and J usage is TRBJ1-6; D not resolved. The V gene lost 6 bases and the J gene lost 0 bases, with 6 bases spanning the gap. Germline assignment: CDR1 KGHSH and CDR2 LQKENI. This CDR3 comprises 14 residues. In nucleotides, the CDR3 is TGTGCCAGCTCTTCGAGCTCCTATAATTCACCCCTCCACTTT. This gives the protein CASSSSSYNSPLHF. The variable domain in full, completed from reference TRBV18 and TRBJ1-6, reads NAGVMQNPRHLVRRRGQEARLRCSPMKGHSHVYWYRQLPEEGLKFMVYLQKENIIDESGMPKERFSAEFPKEGPSILRIQQVVRGDSAAYFCASSSSSYNSPLHFGNGTRLTVT.

The rearrangement joins TRBV27 to TRBJ2-7, with TRBD1 matching over 12 bases. This CDR3 comprises 17 residues. V dropped 5 bases and J dropped 2; count of bases not matched to a gene: 10. Germline V CDR1 and CDR2: MNHEY, SMNVEV (reference sequence). The CDR3 reads CASSPSTGTGGPYEQYF. CDR3 in DNA: TGTGCCAGCAGTCCCTCTACCGGGACAGGGGGCCCCTACGAGCAGTACTTC.

The chain links TRBV7-2 to TRBJ1-4; 9 nucleotides line up with TRBD1. Unmatched junction bases numbered 15, after V lost 8 bases and J lost 5 bases. Germline CDR1 SGHTA, CDR2 FQGNSA. CDR3 length: 17 residues. CDR3 DNA: TGTGCCAGCTCCCCTCTGACAGGGGGGGCCCTGAATGAAAAACTGTTTTTT. Translation gives CASSPLTGGALNEKLFF.

The CDR3 sequence is CASLLGVGNEQFF. In DNA form, the CDR3 reads TGTGCCTCCCTCCTAGGGGTTGGCAATGAGCAGTTCTTC. The V call is TRBV6-1, the J call TRBJ2-1, with a possible D match to TRBD1 (5 bases). This CDR3 region has 13 residues. Germline V gene data show CDR1 as MNHNS and CDR2 as SASEGT. V lost 11 bases and J 6 bases, leaving 17 bases between the germline ends.

The V call is TRBV4-2, the J call TRBJ2-1; D unresolved. Trimming left V 0 bases short and J 15 bases short, with 12 bases between. Germline-derived CDR1 and CDR2 are LGHNA and YNFKEQ. This CDR3 has 12 amino acids. The CDR3 DNA is TGTGCCAGCAGCCAAGATAGATTAGTTTGGTTCTTC. This sequence encodes CASSQDRLVWFF.

This sequence joins TRBV7-3 and TRBJ2-3; D might be TRBD2 (6 bases). Germline CDR1 and CDR2: SGHTA and FQGTGA. Deletions cut 5 bases from V and 4 bases from J, with 13 bases between. This CDR3 region has 14 residues. The CDR3 sequence is CASSVQREADTQYF. CDR3 bases: TGTGCCAGCAGCGTCCAAAGGGAGGCAGATACGCAGTATTTT.

V is TRBV6-2 or TRBV6-3 and J is TRBJ1-2; unclear D gene. Trimming left V 6 bases short and J 5 bases short, with 7 bases between. The germline CDR1 and CDR2 sequences are MNHEY and SVGEGT. The CDR3 is 11 residues long. The CDR3 protein is CASSKEYGYTF. The CDR3 DNA is TGTGCCAGCAGCAAGGAGTATGGCTACACCTTC.

The genes are TRBV5-1 and TRBJ2-1; weak D call: TRBD2 (6 bases). The CDR3 has 15 residues. Germline CDR1 and CDR2: SGHRS and YFSETQ. The V and J ends lost 2 bases and 7 bases respectively, with 16 bases between them. CDR3 sequence reads: CASSFGERAPNEQFF. The CDR3 nucleotides are TGCGCCAGCAGCTTCGGTGAGCGGGCTCCGAATGAGCAGTTCTTC.

This clone was seen only once. CDR3 in amino acids: CASSLVWTGDQEQFF. As DNA, the CDR3 is TGTGCCAGCAGCTTAGTTTGGACAGGAGATCAAGAGCAGTTCTTC. This chain joins TRBV11-2 and TRBJ2-1, with TRBD1 matching over 7 bases. The CDR3 loop spans 15 amino acids. The V gene's germline CDR1 is SGHAT and CDR2 FQNNGV. V shed 1 base, J shed 10 bases, and the junction held 10 bases outside the gene matches.

V and J are TRBV18 and TRBJ1-1; 9 bases map to TRBD1. Germline CDR1 and CDR2: KGHSH and LQKENI. Trimming cost V 2 bases and J 7 bases; bases outside gene matches: 14. CDR3 length equals 17 residues. Here the CDR3 reads CASSPRTEWTGAGEAFF. The CDR3 DNA follows: TGTGCCAGCTCACCAAGAACCGAATGGACAGGGGCTGGTGAAGCTTTCTTT.

This chain connects TRBV6-4 to TRBJ2-3, with 7 bases matching TRBD1. Trimming at V came to 5 bases and at J to 4 bases, leaving 3 bases not matched to a gene. Germline-derived CDR1 and CDR2 are MRHNA and SNTAGT. The CDR3 runs to 13 residues. CDR3 sequence reads: CASSSQGADTQYF. The CDR3 region has the DNA TGTGCCAGCAGTAGCCAGGGGGCAGATACGCAGTATTTT.

The V and J genes are TRBV29-1 and TRBJ1-4; no reliable D call. This CDR3 region has 13 residues. Germline CDR1 is SQVTM and CDR2 is ANQGSEA. Trimming took 8 bases from V and 2 from J, leaving 12 bases between them. The CDR3 sequence: CSTRGSTNEKLFF. For the CDR3, the DNA is TGCAGCACGCGGGGTTCTACTAATGAAAAACTGTTTTTT.

V and J are TRBV5-1 and TRBJ2-3; TRBD2 agrees at 11 bases. Germline trimming cut 3 bases from V and 2 bases from J; bases unmatched to any gene: 8. Germline V gene sequence: CDR1 SGHRS, CDR2 YFSETQ. The CDR3 is 17 amino acids. The DNA of the CDR3 is TGCGCCAGCAGCTCCGCTAGCGGGGGGCGGGACACAGATACGCAGTATTTT. The encoded protein is CASSSASGGRDTDTQYF.

This sequence joins TRBV28 and TRBJ2-3, with 10 bases identical to TRBD2. The CDR3 totals 19 residues. Trimming took 6 bases from V and 4 from J; bases not matched to a gene: 19. CDR1 and CDR2 (germline): MDHEN, SYDVKM. CDR3 loop: CASRPRRGSSGRGADTQYF. For the CDR3, the DNA is TGTGCCAGCAGACCGAGGAGGGGGTCTAGCGGGAGAGGCGCAGATACGCAGTATTTT. Based on the CDR3 plus reference TRBV28 and TRBJ2-3, the full variable domain is DVKVTQSSRYLVKRTGEKVFLECVQDMDHENMFWYRQDPGLGLRLIYFSYDVKMKEKGDIPEGYSVSREKKERFSLILESASTNQTSMYLCASRPRRGSSGRGADTQYFGPGTRLTVL.

This rearrangement joins TRBV24-1 to TRBJ2-3; 9 bases fit TRBD1. Germline loops: CDR1 KGHDR, CDR2 SFDVKD. This CDR3 is built from 17 residues. The trim removed 4 bases at V and 1 base at J, leaving 8 bases unmatched. This CDR3 reads CATSDARRTGGTDTQYF. The CDR3 nucleotides are TGTGCCACCAGTGACGCACGAAGGACAGGGGGCACAGATACGCAGTATTTT.

This rearrangement joins TRBV9 to TRBJ2-5; 11 positions match TRBD2. Germline loops: CDR1 SGDLS, CDR2 YYNGEE. J was trimmed by 0 bases and V by 4 bases; bases with no gene match: 5. The CDR3 consists of 16 residues. The CDR3 DNA follows: TGTGCCAGCAGCCCCAGACTAGCGGGGTACCAAGAGACCCAGTACTTC. Translated: CASSPRLAGYQETQYF.

This chain uses TRBV2 with TRBJ2-7; 9 nucleotides line up with TRBD2. The germline V gene has CDR1 SNHLY and CDR2 FYNNEI. This CDR3 comprises 14 residues. Unmatched junction bases numbered 6, after V lost 6 bases and J lost 3 bases. CDR3 sequence (DNA): TGTGCCAGCAGGCGGACTAGCGCGATCTACGAGCAGTACTTC. Translating gives CASRRTSAIYEQYF.

This chain uses TRBV4-1 with TRBJ2-1; TRBD1 agrees at 10 bases. The CDR3 contains 16 residues. The germline CDR1 and CDR2 sequences are MGHRA and YSYEKL. The junction had 4 bases not matched to a gene; V was cut back by 3 bases and J by 2 bases. This CDR3 is CASSQPDRGAYNEQFF. The CDR3 coding sequence is TGCGCCAGCAGCCAGCCGGACAGGGGGGCCTACAATGAGCAGTTCTTC.